Described below is a single TCR beta chain sequence and its context. What it binds is not known. The data originate from a study of cytomegalovirus exposure and HLA in healthy donors. Study outcomes and limitations: Most subjects had HLA-A and HLA-B alleles reportedly predicted accurately by TCR beta sequences.

V shed 7 bases, J shed 4 bases, and the junction held 4 bases outside the gene matches. Looked up from germline, CDR1 is SQVTM and CDR2 is ANQGSEA. The CDR3 length is 14 residues. The PCR ran on 60 Vbeta and 13 Jbeta primers. The table came from immunoSEQ multiplex PCR; TCRdb's copy has only in-frame clones and leaves some out. This repertoire shows about 140,000 clones, 55% to 80% found once; its top ten account for around 15%. The sequenced sample consisted of PBMCs. The sequence came from a human donor in good health. The chain is built from TRBV29-1 and TRBJ2-1, with TRBD2 matching 13 bases. CDR3 DNA: TGCAGCGCTCGACTAGCGGGAGGTTACAATGAGCAGTTCTTC. It translates to CSARLAGGYNEQFF.